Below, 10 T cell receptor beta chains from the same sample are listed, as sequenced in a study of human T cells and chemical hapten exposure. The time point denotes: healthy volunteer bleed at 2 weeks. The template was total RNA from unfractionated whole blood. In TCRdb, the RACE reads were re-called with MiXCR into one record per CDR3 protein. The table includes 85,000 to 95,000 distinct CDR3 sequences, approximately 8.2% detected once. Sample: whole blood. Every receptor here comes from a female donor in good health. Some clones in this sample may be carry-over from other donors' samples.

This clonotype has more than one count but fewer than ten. CDR3 amino acids: CASNMGQGKNQPQHF. CDR3 coding DNA: TGTGCCAGCAACATGGGACAGGGGAAGAATCAGCCCCAGCATTTT. The V gene is TRBV2, the J gene TRBJ1-5, with 10 bases that match TRBD1. In germline, CDR1 is SNHLY, CDR2 FYNNEI. The CDR3 consists of 15 residues. Trimming removed 7 bases from V and 4 bases from J; junction bases left unmatched: 7.

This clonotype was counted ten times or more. CDR3 loop: CASSPPGLASNEQFF. The CDR3 nucleotides are TGTGCCAGCAGCCCTCCGGGACTAGCGAGTAATGAGCAGTTCTTC. This chain uses TRBV7-9 with TRBJ2-1, with TRBD2 matching 10 bases. V trimming: 5 bases; J trimming: 7 bases; junction bases outside the gene matches: 8. Germline-derived CDR1 and CDR2 are SEHNR and FQNEAQ (reference sequence). The CDR3 is 15 residues long. The full variable domain, its missing parts supplied by reference TRBV7-9 and TRBJ2-1, is DTGVSQNPRHKITKRGQNVTFRCDPISEHNRLYWYRQTLGQGPEFLTYFQNEAQLEKSRLLSDRFSAERPKGSFSTLEIQRTEQGDSAMYLCASSPPGLASNEQFFGPGTRLTVL.

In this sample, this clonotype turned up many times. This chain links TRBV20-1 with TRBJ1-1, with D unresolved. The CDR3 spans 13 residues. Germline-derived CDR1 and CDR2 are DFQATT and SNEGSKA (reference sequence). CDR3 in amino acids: CSLTYAVNTEAFF. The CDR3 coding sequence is TGCAGCCTCACCTATGCAGTGAACACTGAAGCTTTCTTT.

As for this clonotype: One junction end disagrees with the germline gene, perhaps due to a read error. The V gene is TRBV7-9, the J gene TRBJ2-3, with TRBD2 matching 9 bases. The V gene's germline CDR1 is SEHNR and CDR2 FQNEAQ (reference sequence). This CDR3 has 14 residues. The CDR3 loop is CASSVAGDVNTQYF. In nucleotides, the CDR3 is TGTGCCAGCAGCGTAGCGGGAGACGTGAATACGCAGTATTTT.

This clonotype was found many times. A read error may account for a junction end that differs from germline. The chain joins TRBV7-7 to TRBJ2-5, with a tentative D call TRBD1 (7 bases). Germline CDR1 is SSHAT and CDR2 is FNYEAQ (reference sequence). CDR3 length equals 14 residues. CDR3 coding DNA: TGTGCTAGCAGCTTTGGCAGGGGGGCGGAGACCCAGTACTTC. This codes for CASSFGRGAETQYF.

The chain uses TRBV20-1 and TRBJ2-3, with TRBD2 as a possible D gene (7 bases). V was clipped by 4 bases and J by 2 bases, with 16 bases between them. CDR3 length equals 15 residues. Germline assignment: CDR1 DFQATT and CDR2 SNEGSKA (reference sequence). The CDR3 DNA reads TGCAGTGCTAAAAGTGGAGCGGGACACACAGATACGCAGTATTTT. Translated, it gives CSAKSGAGHTDTQYF.

CDR3 loop: CASSFSRTSTDTQYF. In DNA, the CDR3 is TGTGCCAGCAGCTTTTCGAGGACTAGCACAGATACGCAGTATTTT. This rearrangement joins TRBV7-9 to TRBJ2-3; weak D call: TRBD2 (5 bases). CDR1 is SEHNR, CDR2 FQNEAQ, per germline (reference sequence). V gave up 3 bases and J gave up 0 bases, with 10 bases separating them. CDR3 length: 15 residues.

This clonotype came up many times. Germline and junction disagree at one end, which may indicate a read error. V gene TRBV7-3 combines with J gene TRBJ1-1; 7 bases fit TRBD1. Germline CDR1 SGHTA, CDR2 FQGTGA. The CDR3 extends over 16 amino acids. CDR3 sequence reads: CASSLTGAGANTEAFF. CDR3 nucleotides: TGTGCCAGCAGCCTAACAGGGGCCGGGGCTAACACTGAAGCTTTCTTT.

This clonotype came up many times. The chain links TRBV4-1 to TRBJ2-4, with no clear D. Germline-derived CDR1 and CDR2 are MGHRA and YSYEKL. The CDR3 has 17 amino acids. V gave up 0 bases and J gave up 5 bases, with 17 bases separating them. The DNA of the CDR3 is TGCGCCAGCAGCCAAGACCCGGAACCCACTCCTCAAAACATTCAGTACTTC. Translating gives CASSQDPEPTPQNIQYF.

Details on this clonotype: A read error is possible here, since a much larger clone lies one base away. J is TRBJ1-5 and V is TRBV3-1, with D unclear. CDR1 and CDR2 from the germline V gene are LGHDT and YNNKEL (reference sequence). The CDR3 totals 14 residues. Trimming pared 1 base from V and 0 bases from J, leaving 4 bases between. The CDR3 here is CASSQGDSNQPQHF. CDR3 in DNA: TGTGCCAGCAGCCAAGGGGATAGCAATCAGCCCCAGCATTTT.